The 26 T cell receptor beta chains presented below share a single source sample, sequenced in a study of CD8 T cells in ankylosing spondylitis. Each CDR3 protein gets one entry after TCRdb re-called the 5' RACE reads with MiXCR. The sample includes roughly 220,000 distinct CDR3 sequences, over 9.5% of them seen just once. The sample was blood, either unsorted or a sorted T cell fraction (not recorded which). These receptors were taken from a male donor with ankylosing spondylitis or in good health (not recorded which).

In this sample, this clonotype turned up once. Mismatch with germline at one junction end may stem from a read error. The J gene is TRBJ2-3, the V gene TRBV5-5; 7 positions match TRBD1. CDR1 SGHKS and CDR2 YYEKEE come from the germline V gene (reference sequence). The CDR3 covers 15 residues. CDR3 residues: CASSRQGSPPDTPYF. Here the CDR3 DNA reads TGTGCCAGCAGCAGACAGGGATCCCCCCCAGATACGCCGTATTTC.

This clonotype showed up many times. CDR3 sequence: CASSSGTGGSGNTIYF. CDR3 in DNA: TGTGCCAGCAGCTCCGGGACAGGGGGGTCTGGAAACACCATATATTTT. The genes are TRBV7-9 and TRBJ1-3, with 11 bases that match TRBD1. Looked up from germline, CDR1 is SEHNR and CDR2 is FQNEAQ (reference sequence). The CDR3 covers 16 residues. V shed 4 bases and J 1 base; nucleotides not matched to a gene: 3.

This clonotype showed up many times. This chain joins TRBV20-1 and TRBJ2-1; D is perhaps TRBD2 (5 bases). Deletions cut 0 bases from V and 15 bases from J, with 15 bases between. This CDR3 has 12 amino acids. Per the germline V gene, CDR1 is DFQATT and CDR2 is SNEGSKA (reference sequence). CDR3 bases: TGCAGTGCTAGAGAGATTGAGCGGCTGCGGTTCTTC. It translates to CSAREIERLRFF.

As regards this clonotype: This may arise from a read error, as a much more abundant clone is one base away. The chain couples TRBV5-1 to TRBJ2-7, with D unclear. The CDR3 totals 15 residues. Germline CDR1 and CDR2: SGHRS and YFSETQ. Trimming cost V 0 bases and J 2 bases, with 12 bases left between them. The DNA for the CDR3 is TGCGCCAGCAGCTTGGAACCGAATATGGCCTACGAGCAGTACTTC. This encodes CASSLEPNMAYEQYF.

This clonotype was observed at least ten times. The V gene is TRBV4-2, the J gene TRBJ1-1; D may be TRBD1 (6 bases). Germline assignment: CDR1 LGHNA and CDR2 YNFKEQ. The CDR3 covers 15 residues. V dropped 0 bases and J dropped 9 bases, with 17 bases sitting between them. The CDR3 reads CASSQESGHEDQAFF. The CDR3 nucleotides are TGTGCCAGCAGCCAAGAATCGGGACACGAGGACCAAGCTTTCTTT.

The CDR3: CAVSTGFITGELFF. The CDR3 coding sequence is TGTGCCGTCTCGACAGGGTTCATCACCGGGGAGCTGTTTTTT. V and J are TRBV12-3 or TRBV12-4 and TRBJ2-2; TRBD1 matches at 7 bases. V lost 11 bases and J lost 4; bases outside the gene matches: 10. The CDR3 runs to 14 residues.

This clonotype occurred many times. The rearrangement uses TRBV29-1 and TRBJ2-3; D gene unclear. The V and J ends lost 6 bases and 5 bases respectively, with 18 bases between them. The CDR3 extends over 14 amino acids. CDR1 and CDR2 from the germline V gene are SQVTM and ANQGSEA. The CDR3 bases are TGCAGCGTGCTTACCCCAAACGCCGGAGATACGCAGTATTTT. Its translation: CSVLTPNAGDTQYF.

This clonotype has a count of ten or more. The chain combines TRBV5-1 with TRBJ1-1, with 9 bases identical to TRBD1. With 3 bases clipped from V and 3 bases from J, the junction kept 6 bases outside the gene matches. The CDR3 is 15 amino acids. The germline gives CDR1 SGHRS, CDR2 YFSETQ. The CDR3 loop reads CASSSGQGLDTEAFF. Here the CDR3 DNA reads TGCGCCAGCAGCTCGGGACAGGGACTGGACACTGAAGCTTTCTTT.

V is TRBV7-2 and J is TRBJ2-1; D is uncertain. The CDR3 totals 12 residues. Germline CDR1 is SGHTA and CDR2 is FQGNSA. Trimming removed 1 base from V and 10 bases from J, with 8 bases in between. The CDR3 is CASSLDPTEQFF. The CDR3 DNA is TGTGCCAGCAGCTTAGATCCGACAGAGCAGTTCTTC.

The table lists this clonotype with many counts. CDR3 protein: CAISESRGNYGYTF. Written as DNA, the CDR3 is TGTGCCATCAGTGAGTCTAGGGGGAACTATGGCTACACCTTC. This chain joins TRBV10-3 and TRBJ1-2, with a weak D call TRBD1 (6 bases). Per the germline V gene, CDR1 is ENHRY and CDR2 is SYGVKD. The CDR3 covers 14 residues. Deletions cut 0 bases from V and 2 bases from J, with 7 bases between.

This clonotype was recorded a few times. The CDR3: CASTTDNEQFF. The CDR3 DNA reads as TGTGCCAGCACTACAGACAATGAGCAGTTCTTC. The rearrangement joins TRBV11-1 to TRBJ2-1, with unresolved D. V was clipped by 7 bases and J by 5 bases, with 6 bases between them. This CDR3 is 11 amino acids long. Germline CDR1 SGHAT, CDR2 FQDESV (reference sequence).

This clonotype was recorded at least ten times. Germline and junction disagree at one end, which may indicate a read error. V gene TRBV7-7 combines with J gene TRBJ2-3; the match to TRBD2 covers 15 bases. This CDR3 has 16 residues. Germline V gene lookup returns CDR1 SSHAT and CDR2 FNYEAQ (reference sequence). The CDR3, as DNA: TGTGCTAGCAGCCTAGGACTAGCGGGGGGGCAAGATACGCAGTATTTT. Its protein product is CASSLGLAGGQDTQYF.

The table lists this clonotype with a few counts. The chain employs TRBV20-1 and TRBJ2-1; 8 nucleotides line up with TRBD1. J lost 5 bases, V lost 6 bases, and 9 bases had no gene match. The CDR3 has 14 amino acids. Germline V gene lookup returns CDR1 DFQATT and CDR2 SNEGSKA (reference sequence). CDR3 sequence reads: CSALRPGQDNEQFF. In DNA, the CDR3 is TGCAGTGCCCTTCGACCGGGACAGGACAATGAGCAGTTCTTC.

Many counts were recorded for this clonotype. The chain links TRBV9 to TRBJ2-3; D may match TRBD1 or TRBD2 (5 bases each). Germline CDR1 reads SGDLS; CDR2 reads YYNGEE. The V and J ends lost 4 bases and 0 bases respectively, with 15 bases between them. The CDR3 covers 16 residues. CDR3: CASSPGRLQSTDTQYF. For the CDR3, the DNA is TGTGCCAGCAGCCCGGGACGCCTACAAAGCACAGATACGCAGTATTTT.

The gene calls are TRBV25-1 and TRBJ2-3; 7 nucleotides align to TRBD1. Germline CDR1 and CDR2: MGHDK and SYGVNS. J was trimmed by 3 bases and V by 3 bases; bases with no gene match: 12. This CDR3 has 17 residues. The CDR3: CASSDHSQGKTTDTQYF. CDR3 nucleotides: TGTGCCAGCAGTGACCACTCACAGGGGAAGACAACAGATACGCAGTATTTT.

This clonotype is a singleton in its sample. One base away lies a much larger clone, so this may be a sequencing read error. The rearrangement uses TRBV28 and TRBJ2-2; 7 bases map to TRBD1. CDR3 length: 19 amino acids. CDR1 MDHEN and CDR2 SYDVKM come from the germline V gene. CDR3 nucleotide sequence: TGTGCCAGCAGTTTGGGGTTACAGGGGTTGGCCACGAACACCGGGCAGCTGTTTTTT. Its protein product is CASSLGLQGLATNTGQLFF.

In the case of this clonotype: One base away lies a much larger clone, so this may be a sequencing read error. This chain connects TRBV20-1 to TRBJ1-3, with D uncertain. Germline V gives CDR1 DFQATT, CDR2 SNEGSKA (reference sequence). The V end was cut by 6 bases, the J end by 4 bases, with 7 bases between. This CDR3 is 11 amino acids long. The CDR3 nucleotides are TGCAGTGCCCCCCGGGGAAACACCATATATTTT. Its protein is CSAPRGNTIYF.

This clonotype was seen ten or more times. V is TRBV5-1 and J is TRBJ2-3; no clear D gene. V lost 2 bases and J lost 2, with 9 bases in between. The CDR3 covers 14 residues. Germline CDR1 is SGHRS and CDR2 is YFSETQ. CDR3 bases: TGCGCCAGCAGCTTCGGAAAAGACACAGATACGCAGTATTTT. Translating gives CASSFGKDTDTQYF.

This chain connects TRBV20-1 to TRBJ2-1, with 11 bases matching TRBD2. This CDR3 has 16 residues. Looked up from germline, CDR1 is DFQATT and CDR2 is SNEGSKA (reference sequence). The junction had 15 bases not matched to a gene; V was cut back by 5 bases and J by 9 bases. CDR3 loop: CSAPDRSGGALSEQFF. CDR3 DNA sequence: TGCAGTGCTCCAGATCGTAGCGGGGGGGCTTTGAGTGAGCAGTTCTTC.

On this clonotype itself: A much larger clone differs by one base, so this may be a read error. Here the CDR3 omits its conserved ending phenylalanine or tryptophan, so a read error is the likely source. The rearrangement uses TRBV5-1 and TRBJ1-5; unclear D gene. Looked up from germline, CDR1 is SGHRS and CDR2 is YFSETQ. The length of the CDR3 is 14 residues. V dropped 4 bases and J dropped 9 bases, with 17 bases sitting between them. This CDR3 is CASSPGLQGRPQHS. In DNA, the CDR3 is TGCGCCAGCAGCCCTGGCCTACAAGGTCGGCCCCAGCATTCT.

Note on this clonotype: The junction departs from germline at one end; a sequencing error may be responsible. The V gene is TRBV27, the J gene TRBJ1-2; 8 bases line up with TRBD1. The CDR3 sequence is 16 residues long. CDR1 and CDR2 (germline): MNHEY, SMNVEV (reference sequence). CDR3 protein: CTSSRQGKGAWYGYTF. The CDR3 region has the DNA TGTACCAGCAGCCGACAGGGGAAGGGTGCTTGGTATGGCTACACCTTC.

There are many counts of this clonotype. The rearrangement links TRBV5-1 to TRBJ2-1; tentatively, D is TRBD1 or TRBD2 (5 bases each). V was clipped by 0 bases and J by 3 bases, with 7 bases between them. This CDR3 contains 14 residues. Germline V gene lookup returns CDR1 SGHRS and CDR2 YFSETQ. CDR3 sequence reads: CASSLGDLYNEQFF. The CDR3 bases are TGCGCCAGCAGCTTGGGGGACCTCTACAATGAGCAGTTCTTC.

With regard to this clonotype: A much larger clonotype is one base distant, so this may be a read error. The genes are TRBV29-1 and TRBJ2-3; 12 nucleotides line up with TRBD1. Per germline, CDR1 SQVTM and CDR2 ANQGSEA. This CDR3 comprises 14 residues. CDR3 nucleotide sequence: TGCAGCTTGACCGGGACAGGGGGCCCAGATACGCCGTATTTT. This codes for CSLTGTGGPDTPYF.

This clonotype was counted a few times. Here the CDR3 DNA reads TGTGCCAGCAAACCGACACTCCCGAATCAGCCCCAGCATTTT. It translates to CASKPTLPNQPQHF. The chain has TRBV28 and TRBJ1-5; D remains unclear. The CDR3 is made up of 14 amino acids. The V end was cut by 7 bases, the J end by 4 bases, with 14 bases between. Germline V gives CDR1 MDHEN, CDR2 SYDVKM. Full variable domain (rest looked up from reference TRBV28 and TRBJ1-5): DVKVTQSSRYLVKRTGEKVFLECVQDMDHENMFWYRQDPGLGLRLIYFSYDVKMKEKGDIPEGYSVSREKKERFSLILESASTNQTSMYLCASKPTLPNQPQHFGDGTRLSIL.

This clonotype was recorded a few times. This chain connects TRBV21-1 to TRBJ1-5. TRBV21-1 counts as a pseudogene. The length of the CDR3 is 20 residues. CDR3 DNA sequence: TGTGCCAGCAGCAAAGAACGAGTCGGGAGCCCTCGATATAGCAATCAGCCCCAGCATTTT. Protein product: CASSKERVGSPRYSNQPQHF.

This rearrangement joins TRBV14 to TRBJ2-6; no clear D gene. Between the trimmed V and J ends, which lost 4 bases and 4 bases, there was a span of 11 bases. Looked up from germline, CDR1 is SGHDN and CDR2 is FVKESK. The CDR3 length is 15 residues. CDR3 in amino acids: CASSPLAPGANVLTF. CDR3 bases: TGTGCCAGCAGCCCACTCGCGCCCGGGGCCAACGTCCTGACTTTC.